The T cell receptor (beta chain) under discussion was sequenced for a study of T cell responses to AZD1222 COVID-19 vaccine. General study results and limits: Close to half of spike-specific TCRs reportedly recognize unmutated variant regions.

Profiled with immunoSEQ multiplex PCR; TCRdb holds only in-frame clones, not every one. The sample consists of 90,000 to 150,000 clones, about nine tenths of them appearing once. On this clone: The antigen remains undetermined.

Germline assignment: CDR1 SGHVS and CDR2 FQNEAQ. V lost 10 bases, J lost 2 bases, and 7 bases stayed unmatched. The CDR3 spans 14 residues. The material sequenced was peripheral blood, taken on day 0 of AZD1222 vaccination. The source of this sequence is an adult in good health. The rearrangement uses TRBV7-8 and TRBJ2-3, with TRBD2 matching 9 bases. This chain's CDR3 is CATNSGGNTDTQYF. The CDR3, as DNA: TGTGCCACCAACAGCGGGGGGAACACAGATACGCAGTATTTT.